Below are 5 T cell receptor beta chains sequenced from a single sample in a study of PD-L1 blockade in urothelial cancer (dated by TCRdb to about 2017). Receptor amplification or capture employed the immunoSEQ multiplex PCR assay. TCRdb took this table from immuneACCESS and kept in-frame rearrangements with V and J called. Such tables lack part of the clones; where checked against another copy, unresolved V genes explain under half of the gap, and the rest is unexplained. The sample table holds approximately 88,000 clones, of which roughly 84% were seen once. Over 2% of the sample comes from the top ten. The time point label here, explained by the study, means: pretreatment peripheral blood. The sample in question was PBMCs, obtained around atezolizumab (anti-PD-L1) treatment. The receptor source for this set is a man in his fifties or sixties with urothelial cancer.

This chain links TRBV5-6 with TRBJ2-6; no definite D call. Germline V gene data show CDR1 as SGHDT and CDR2 as YYEEEE. V was pared by 2 bases and J by 3 bases, with 6 bases between. This CDR3 spans 14 amino acids. CDR3 protein: CASSFTVGANVLTF. CDR3 DNA sequence: TGTGCCAGCAGCTTCACGGTTGGGGCCAACGTCCTGACTTTC.

The chain links TRBV7-9 to TRBJ1-1; D may be TRBD1 (5 bases). CDR1 is SEHNR, CDR2 FQNEAQ, per germline (reference sequence). The V end was cut by 5 bases, the J end by 0 bases, with 13 bases between. CDR3 length: 15 residues. The CDR3 nucleotides read TGTGCCAGCAGCCCCCGGGCAGGGTTGAACACTGAAGCTTTCTTT. It encodes CASSPRAGLNTEAFF.

V and J are TRBV6-5 and TRBJ2-7; 16 nucleotides line up with TRBD2. The CDR3 is made up of 15 amino acids. Germline V lookup: CDR1 MNHEY, CDR2 SVGAGI. V lost 8 bases and J lost 8; bases outside the gene matches: 9. The CDR3 nucleotides read TGTGCCAGCTCCACCGGGACTAGCGGGAGGGCGAAGCAGTACTTC. Its translation: CASSTGTSGRAKQYF.

This clone was observed a single time. The chain recombines TRBV7-9 with TRBJ2-7; 8 nucleotides line up with TRBD1. V dropped 4 bases and J dropped 5; count of bases not matched to a gene: 7. The CDR3 consists of 14 residues. Germline V CDR1 and CDR2: SEHNR, FQNEAQ (reference sequence). The CDR3 spells CASSSRDRRNEQYF. The CDR3 bases are TGTGCCAGCAGCTCCCGGGACAGGCGCAACGAGCAGTACTTC.

This rearrangement joins TRBV7-6 to TRBJ1-6; TRBD1 agrees at 7 bases. The CDR3 length is 15 residues. Per the germline V gene, CDR1 is SGHVS and CDR2 is FNYEAQ. Trimming took 1 base from V and 7 from J; bases not matched to a gene: 4. The DNA for the CDR3 is TGTGCCAGCAGCTTAGATCCAGGGGGAAATTCACCCCTCCACTTT. Its protein product is CASSLDPGGNSPLHF.